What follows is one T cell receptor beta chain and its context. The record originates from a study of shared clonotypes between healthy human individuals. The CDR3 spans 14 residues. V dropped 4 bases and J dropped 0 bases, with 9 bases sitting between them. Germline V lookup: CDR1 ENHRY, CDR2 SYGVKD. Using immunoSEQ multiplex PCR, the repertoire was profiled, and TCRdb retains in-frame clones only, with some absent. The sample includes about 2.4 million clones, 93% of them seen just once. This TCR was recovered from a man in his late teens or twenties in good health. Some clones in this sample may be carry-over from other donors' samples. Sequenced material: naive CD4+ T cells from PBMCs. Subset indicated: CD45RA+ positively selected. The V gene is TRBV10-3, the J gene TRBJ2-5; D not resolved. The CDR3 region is CAISGGGDQETQYF. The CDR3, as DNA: TGTGCCATCAGTGGGGGTGGGGACCAAGAGACCCAGTACTTC.